This entry is about one T cell receptor (beta chain). The data are from a study of blood T cell repertoires in COVID-19. As handled by the study authors: It was from reference gene primer amplification that nucleated cell counts were estimated. Measured with immunoSEQ multiplex PCR; TCRdb has only the in-frame clones, and not every one. V, J and clone size derive from that table, while D and trimming were established from the DNA sequence. The repertoire consists of 65,000 to 95,000 clones, with about 89% occurring once and the leading ten covering 2.6%. A Seattle source enrolled patients during active infection and followed them longitudinally. The CDR3 consists of 16 residues.

The chain uses TRBV21-1 and TRBJ2-1; the table calls TRBD2, which could not be checked here. TRBV21-1 is shown as a pseudogene. What was sequenced was peripheral blood. The receptor's source is a man aged 50 to 59 with COVID-19, enrolled during active disease. Here the CDR3 DNA reads TGTGCCAGCAGCGGGCCTACTAGCGGGAGGGCCAATGAGCAGTTCTTC. This sequence encodes CASSGPTSGRANEQFF.